The clone carrying this TCR beta chain was detected many times. Its antigen is undetermined. The data stem from a study of CD8+CD57+ T cells in acquired aplastic anemia. Study outcomes and limitations: Some 30 shared CD8+ CDR3s appeared highly expressed within patients' immunodominant clones.

Trimming took 5 bases from V and 2 from J; bases not matched to a gene: 4. The CDR3 is made up of 14 amino acids. The germline CDR1 and CDR2 sequences are DFQATT and SNEGSKA (reference sequence). Profiling of TCR beta VDJ combinations and CDR3 sequences used genomic DNA as template. Each CDR3 protein is one row after TCRdb ran MiXCR on the reads. The sample has about 150,000 distinct CDR3 sequences; about 54% are singletons. Those patients picked for sequencing had displayed CD8+CD57+ cell expansion on flow cytometry. The sample taken for sequencing was sorted CD4+, CD8+, or CD8+CD57+ T cells (not recorded which) from PBMCs. The receptor's source is a human donor with aplastic anemia. This chain uses TRBV20-1 with TRBJ2-1, with TRBD2 matching 9 bases. In nucleotides, the CDR3 is TGCAGTGCTTTGACTAGCGGAGCCTACAATGAGCAGTTCTTC. It encodes CSALTSGAYNEQFF.